The next 3 T cell receptor beta chains were all read from a single sample in a study of cytomegalovirus exposure and HLA in healthy donors. Both 60 Vbeta primers and 13 Jbeta primers went into the PCR. Clones were read by immunoSEQ multiplex PCR, and TCRdb kept only the in-frame ones, dropping some. The sample holds 130,000 or so clones, around 8.5% seen once. The sample consisted of PBMCs. These receptors originate from a man aged 35 to 55 in good health and CMV-seronegative.

Only a few counts were recorded for this clone. V gene TRBV7-6 combines with J gene TRBJ1-1; D is unclear. The germline V gene encodes CDR1 SGHVS and CDR2 FNYEAQ. V shed 1 base and J shed 1 base, with 7 bases lying between them. This CDR3 spans 14 amino acids. The CDR3 loop reads CASSLGYGNTEAFF. CDR3 in DNA: TGTGCCAGCAGCTTAGGATACGGGAACACTGAAGCTTTCTTT. Together with reference TRBV7-6 and TRBJ1-1, the CDR3 gives the full variable domain: GAGVSQSPRYKVTKRGQDVALRCDPISGHVSLYWYRQALGQGPEFLTYFNYEAQQDKSGLPNDRFSAERPEGSISTLTIQRTEQRDSAMYRCASSLGYGNTEAFFGQGTRLTVV.

This clone occurred a few times. The chain links TRBV29-1 to TRBJ1-3; the D gene is possibly TRBD1 (6 bases). The CDR3 runs to 13 residues. CDR1 SQVTM and CDR2 ANQGSEA come from the germline V gene. The V end was cut by 7 bases, the J end by 4 bases, with 14 bases between. DNA for the CDR3: TGCAGCGCCTGGGGGGGCAGCGGAAACACCATATATTTT. It is translated as CSAWGGSGNTIYF.

The chain carries TRBV7-8 and TRBJ1-1, with D hard to call. The CDR3 extends over 14 amino acids. Trimming removed 3 bases at V and 0 bases at J, with 8 bases between. Per the germline V gene, CDR1 is SGHVS and CDR2 is FQNEAQ. The CDR3 sequence: CASSFGPMNTEAFF. The CDR3 DNA reads TGTGCCAGCAGCTTTGGGCCGATGAACACTGAAGCTTTCTTT.